This is a list of T cell receptor beta chains from one sample in a study of shared clonotypes between healthy human individuals. Method: immunoSEQ multiplex PCR; TCRdb's copy keeps in-frame clones and lacks some. The profile shows around 1.4 million clones, less than 99% of them singletons. Sequenced: naive CD4+ T cells sorted from blood. These receptors were taken from a man aged 30 to 39 in good health. CDR3s include the opening cysteine and the closing phenylalanine or tryptophan. A D gene is named only where the DNA matches it firmly. Not every row has a clone size; where given, it reads once, few, many or a size class.

abundance | j_gene | v_gene | d_gene | CDR3nt | CDR3aa
. | TRBJ2-2 | TRBV2 | TRBD2 | TGTGCCAGCACTACCCAACCCCGGACTAGCGAGAACACCGGGGAGCTGTTTTTT | CASTTQPRTSENTGELFF
. | TRBJ2-7 | TRBV7-2 | TRBD1 | TGTGCCAGCAGCTTAGTAGGCAGGGGGTACGAGCAGTACTTC | CASSLVGRGYEQYF
once | TRBJ1-3 | TRBV15 | TRBD1 | TGTGCCACCAGCGGCGGACAGGGCTCTGGAAACACCATATATTTT | CATSGGQGSGNTIYF
. | TRBJ2-7 | TRBV27 | TRBD1 | TGTGCCAGCAGCTTACAGGGGGCTTTTAGTGTGACGCGATACTACGAGCAGTACTTC | CASSLQGAFSVTRYYEQYF
. | TRBJ2-5 | TRBV5-1 | TRBD2 | TGCGCCAGCAGCTTCGGGACCTCTGCTAGCGGTATCAAGGAGACCCAGTACTTC | CASSFGTSASGIKETQYF
. | TRBJ2-1 | TRBV29-1 | . | TGCAGCGCGGGAGCAAGCTCCTACAATGAGCAGTTCTTC | CSAGASSYNEQFF
. | TRBJ1-5 | TRBV7-2 | . | TGTGCCAGCAGCTTAATCAGGGGAGATCAGCCCCAGCATTTT | CASSLIRGDQPQHF
. | TRBJ2-5 | TRBV6-5 | . | TGTGCCAGCACCCACGCAGGGGCTTTCTACTTC | CASTHAGAFYF
once | TRBJ2-2 | TRBV2 | . | TGTGCCAGCAAAGGGTTCACCGGGGAGCTGTTTTTT | CASKGFTGELFF
. | TRBJ2-5 | TRBV6-1 | TRBD1 | TGTGCCAGCAGTGAAATCGGGCAGGGGGTTCAAGAGACCCAGTACTTC | CASSEIGQGVQETQYF
. | TRBJ2-7 | TRBV19 | . | TGTGCCAGTAGTATGGGAGGTGGATACGAGCAGTACTTC | CASSMGGGYEQYF
. | TRBJ2-1 | TRBV5-4 | . | TGTGCCAGCAGCCCCCGGGGACCTGCCGATGAGCAGTTCTTC | CASSPRGPADEQFF
once | TRBJ1-2 | TRBV6-6 | . | TGTGCCAGCAGTTGGGAGGGCGCTGACGGCTACACCTTC | CASSWEGADGYTF
. | TRBJ1-4 | TRBV2 | . | TGTGCCAGCAGTGGAGGTGCGCCTGGAGAAAAACTGTTTTTT | CASSGGAPGEKLFF
. | TRBJ2-1 | TRBV5-1 | . | TGCGCCTCCCGAGTAGGGAGGAATGAGCAGTTCTTC | CASRVGRNEQFF